This T cell receptor beta chain emerged from a study of T-cell reconstitution after alpha-beta-depleted transplantation in children. Findings of the study overall: Among T cells one year after transplant, newly produced cells accounted for most counts and diversity.

V was shortened by 3 bases and J by 2 bases, with 15 bases between the two germline ends. This CDR3 is 16 amino acids long. Germline loops: CDR1 MGHRA, CDR2 YSYEKL. As concerns this clonotype: Antigen specificity is unknown.

Molecular barcoding with unique molecular identifiers was used for the TCRbeta library. In TCRdb, the PCR reads were re-called with MiXCR into one record per CDR3 protein. The sample includes about a million distinct CDR3 sequences, roughly 29% of them seen just once. Sequencing was performed on PBMCs, mostly from graft donor cells, taken 360 days after TCRalphabeta/CD19-depleted stem cell transplant. The TCR comes from a boy younger than two who had a stem cell transplant for SCID, so the T cells may come from the graft donor. The chain recombines TRBV4-1 with TRBJ2-3; possibly TRBD2 for D (6 bases). The CDR3 nucleotides read TGCGCCAGCAGCCAGTCCTTCGGGACTTCCACAGATACGCAGTATTTT. Translating gives CASSQSFGTSTDTQYF.